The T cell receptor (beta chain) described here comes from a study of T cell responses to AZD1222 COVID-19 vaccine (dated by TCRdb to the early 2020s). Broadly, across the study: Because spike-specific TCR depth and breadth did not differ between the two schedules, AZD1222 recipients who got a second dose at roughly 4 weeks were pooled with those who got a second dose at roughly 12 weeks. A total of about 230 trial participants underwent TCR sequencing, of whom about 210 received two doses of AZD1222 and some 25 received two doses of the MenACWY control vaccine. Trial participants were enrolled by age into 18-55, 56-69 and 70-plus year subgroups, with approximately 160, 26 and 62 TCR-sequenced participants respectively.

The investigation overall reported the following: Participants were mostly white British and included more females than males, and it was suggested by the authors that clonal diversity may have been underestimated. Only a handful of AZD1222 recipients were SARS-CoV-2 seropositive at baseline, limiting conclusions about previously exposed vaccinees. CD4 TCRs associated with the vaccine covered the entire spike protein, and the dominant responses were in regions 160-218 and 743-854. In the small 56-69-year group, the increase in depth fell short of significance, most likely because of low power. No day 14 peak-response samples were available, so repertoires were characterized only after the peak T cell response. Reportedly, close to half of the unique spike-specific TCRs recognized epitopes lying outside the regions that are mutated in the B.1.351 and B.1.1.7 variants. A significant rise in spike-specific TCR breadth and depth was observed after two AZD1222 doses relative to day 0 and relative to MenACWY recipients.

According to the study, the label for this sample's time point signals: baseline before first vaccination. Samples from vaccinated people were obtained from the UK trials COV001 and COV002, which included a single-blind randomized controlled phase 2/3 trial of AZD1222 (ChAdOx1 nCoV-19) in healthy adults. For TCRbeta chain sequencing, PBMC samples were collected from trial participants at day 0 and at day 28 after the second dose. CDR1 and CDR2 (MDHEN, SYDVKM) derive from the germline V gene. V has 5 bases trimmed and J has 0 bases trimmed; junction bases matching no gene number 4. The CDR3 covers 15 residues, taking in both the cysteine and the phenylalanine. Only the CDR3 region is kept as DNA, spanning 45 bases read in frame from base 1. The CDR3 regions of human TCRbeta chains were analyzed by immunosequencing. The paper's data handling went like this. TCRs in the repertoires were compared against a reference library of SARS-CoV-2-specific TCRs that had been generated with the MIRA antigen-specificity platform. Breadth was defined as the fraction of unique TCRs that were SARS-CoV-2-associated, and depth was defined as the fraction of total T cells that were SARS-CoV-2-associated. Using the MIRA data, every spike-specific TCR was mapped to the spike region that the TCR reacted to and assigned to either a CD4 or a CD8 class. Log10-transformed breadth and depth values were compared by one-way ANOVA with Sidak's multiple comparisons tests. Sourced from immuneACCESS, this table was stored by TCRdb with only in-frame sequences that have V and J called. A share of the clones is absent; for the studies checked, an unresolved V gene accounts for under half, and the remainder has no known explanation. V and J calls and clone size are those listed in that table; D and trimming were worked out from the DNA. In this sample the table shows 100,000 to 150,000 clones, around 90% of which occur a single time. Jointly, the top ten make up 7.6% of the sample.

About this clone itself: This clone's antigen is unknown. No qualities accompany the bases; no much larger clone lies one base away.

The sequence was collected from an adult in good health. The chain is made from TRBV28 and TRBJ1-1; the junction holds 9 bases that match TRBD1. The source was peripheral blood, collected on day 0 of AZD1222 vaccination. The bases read TGTGCCAGCAGTGAGGGACAGGGACTGAACACTGAAGCTTTCTTT. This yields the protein CASSEGQGLNTEAFF.